Listed here are 6 T cell receptor beta chains from one sample, sequenced in a study of cytomegalovirus exposure and HLA in healthy donors. The method was immunoSEQ multiplex PCR; TCRdb's version includes in-frame clones alone and lacks a portion of them. The sample includes over 100,000 clones, almost 90% of them seen just once. Sequencing was performed on PBMCs. The receptor set was obtained from a young woman in good health and CMV-seronegative.

The rearrangement uses TRBV7-3 and TRBJ2-7; TRBD2 agrees at 9 bases. V was pared by 1 base and J by 6 bases, with 4 bases of the junction left unmatched. The CDR3 spans 14 residues. Germline CDR1 reads SGHTA; CDR2 reads FQGTGA. CDR3 nucleotides: TGTGCCAGCAGCTTAAGCGGGGGGGCTCGCGAGCAGTACTTC. It codes for CASSLSGGAREQYF.

This clone was seen a handful of times. The V call is TRBV6-5, the J call TRBJ1-2; a weak D match, TRBD1 (5 bases). The germline gives CDR1 MNHEY, CDR2 SVGAGI. The length of the CDR3 is 13 residues. The germline V and J ends were trimmed by 5 bases and 1 base, with 8 bases remaining between them. CDR3: CASSRDSNYGYTF. The CDR3 DNA reads as TGTGCCAGCAGTCGCGACAGTAACTATGGCTACACCTTC.

The chain employs TRBV7-9 and TRBJ2-1; TRBD2 is a possible D gene (5 bases). Germline-derived CDR1 and CDR2 are SEHNR and FQNEAQ (reference sequence). The CDR3 is 15 residues long. Trimming cost V 1 base and J 7 bases, with 14 bases left between them. CDR3 sequence: CASSLGGSGSNEQFF. CDR3 nucleotide sequence: TGTGCCAGCAGCTTAGGGGGATCGGGGTCGAATGAGCAGTTCTTC.

The chain recombines TRBV27 with TRBJ2-7; the D gene is possibly TRBD2 (6 bases). Germline CDR1 is MNHEY and CDR2 is SMNVEV (reference sequence). This CDR3 is built from 16 residues. The V end lost 5 bases, the J end lost 0 bases, and 17 bases lay between the germline ends. The CDR3, as DNA: TGTGCCAGCAGTCGGGGGAGTACTGCCTACTCCTACGAGCAGTACTTC. It specifies CASSRGSTAYSYEQYF.

The CDR3 coding sequence is TGTGCCAGCAGCCAAATTGAATCGGGTGAGCAGTTCTTC. Protein: CASSQIESGEQFF. The chain uses TRBV14 and TRBJ2-1, with D unresolved. This CDR3 is built from 13 residues. V lost 2 bases to trimming and J lost 9 bases, with 11 bases between them. Germline-derived CDR1 and CDR2 are SGHDN and FVKESK.

V usage is TRBV28 and J usage is TRBJ2-1, with 13 bases fitting TRBD2. CDR1 MDHEN and CDR2 SYDVKM come from the germline V gene. The V and J ends lost 7 bases and 6 bases, in that order; junction bases with no gene match: 6. CDR3 length equals 15 residues. For the CDR3, the DNA is TGTGCCAGCATCACGGGACTAGCGGGACCCAATGAGCAGTTCTTC. This encodes CASITGLAGPNEQFF.